This entry features one T cell receptor (beta chain) sequence. The protocol was immunoSEQ multiplex PCR, while the TCRdb copy is restricted to in-frame clones and leaves out a portion. The profile shows 60,000 or so clones, over 80% of them singletons. This entry is derived from a study of blood T cell repertoires in COVID-19. On the study more broadly: The United States, Italy and Spain provided the acute and convalescent COVID-19 samples. PBMCs, B-cell-depleted T cells, or T cells were the source of the cDNA or gDNA that made up the material.

Seattle patient enrollment occurred during active infection, with longitudinal follow-up thereafter. This receptor was obtained from a man younger than 45 with COVID-19, enrolled during active disease. The sequencing input was peripheral blood.

The CDR3 nucleotides read TGTGCCAGCAGATCGGAGACCGGGGCCAACGTCCTGACTTTC. It specifies CASRSETGANVLTF. The chain carries TRBV2 and TRBJ2-6; no definite D call. The germline V and J ends were trimmed by 6 bases and 4 bases, with 10 bases remaining between them. Germline CDR1 reads SNHLY; CDR2 reads FYNNEI. The CDR3 totals 14 residues.